Below, 18 T cell receptor beta chains from the same sample are listed, as sequenced in a study of blood T cell repertoires in COVID-19. Using immunoSEQ multiplex PCR, the repertoire was profiled, and TCRdb retains in-frame clones only, with some absent. The table lists approximately 100,000 clones, 80% to 90% of them singletons. Sequences were obtained from peripheral blood. Receptors were obtained from a woman older than 75 with acute or convalescent COVID-19.

This sequence joins TRBV18 and TRBJ2-7; D is possibly TRBD2 (5 bases). The CDR3 consists of 14 residues. Germline-derived CDR1 and CDR2 are KGHSH and LQKENI. Between the trimmed V and J ends, which lost 3 bases and 3 bases, there was a span of 12 bases. CDR3 sequence reads: CASSPMVSVYEQYF. In DNA, the CDR3 is TGTGCCAGCTCACCCATGGTTAGCGTCTACGAGCAGTACTTC. Together with reference TRBV18 and TRBJ2-7, the CDR3 gives the full variable domain: NAGVMQNPRHLVRRRGQEARLRCSPMKGHSHVYWYRQLPEEGLKFMVYLQKENIIDESGMPKERFSAEFPKEGPSILRIQQVVRGDSAAYFCASSPMVSVYEQYFGPGTRLTVT.

The chain links TRBV7-3 to TRBJ2-1, with 12 bases lining up with TRBD2. V was pared by 5 bases and J by 9 bases, with 8 bases of the junction left unmatched. The CDR3 extends over 15 amino acids. Germline V CDR1 and CDR2: SGHTA, FQGTGA. The CDR3 bases are TGTGCCAGCAGCACCACTAGCGGGGGGTATGTTGAGCAGTTCTTC. It translates to CASSTTSGGYVEQFF.

The chain is built from TRBV6-2 or TRBV6-3 and TRBJ2-7; D gene uncertain. The CDR3 spans 16 residues. CDR1 and CDR2 from the germline V gene are MNHEY and SVGEGT. V was pared by 2 bases and J by 0 bases, with 14 bases between. Written as DNA, the CDR3 is TGTGCCAGCAGTTACGCTCTGGGCCTCCTCTCCTACGAGCAGTACTTC. This sequence encodes CASSYALGLLSYEQYF.

The gene calls are TRBV4-1 and TRBJ1-5, with D possibly matching TRBD1 (5 bases). The CDR3 consists of 14 residues. Trimming pared 8 bases from V and 0 bases from J, leaving 11 bases between. Germline loops: CDR1 MGHRA, CDR2 YSYEKL. The CDR3, as DNA: TGCGCCAGCTCCGGGGACTTTAGCAATCAGCCCCAGCATTTT. It is translated as CASSGDFSNQPQHF.

This sequence joins TRBV28 and TRBJ1-4; D gene uncertain. Germline V gene sequence: CDR1 MDHEN, CDR2 SYDVKM. The CDR3 loop spans 16 amino acids. Trimming shortened V by 1 base and J by 0 bases, and 9 bases separated the two germline ends. The CDR3 DNA sequence: TGTGCCAGCAGTTTATTGCGGTCTGCAACTAATGAAAAACTGTTTTTT. It codes for CASSLLRSATNEKLFF.

CDR3 protein: CASSSDPRGYTF. The CDR3 DNA reads as TGTGCCAGCAGTAGCGATCCGCGGGGCTACACCTTC. The chain joins TRBV2 to TRBJ1-2; D gene unclear. Trimming took 5 bases from V and 8 from J, leaving 12 bases between them. Per germline, CDR1 SNHLY and CDR2 FYNNEI. There are 12 residues in the CDR3.

The chain has TRBV4-1 and TRBJ1-3; D gene uncertain. CDR1 and CDR2 from the germline V gene are MGHRA and YSYEKL. This CDR3 contains 16 residues. Trimming cost V 0 bases and J 0 bases, with 9 bases left between them. CDR3 residues: CASSQEPASSGNTIYF. CDR3 sequence (DNA): TGCGCCAGCAGCCAAGAGCCAGCGAGCTCTGGAAACACCATATATTTT.

The chain joins TRBV12-3 or TRBV12-4 to TRBJ1-5, with D possibly being TRBD1 (6 bases). Trimming removed 5 bases at V and 15 bases at J, with 20 bases between. The CDR3 runs to 13 residues. CDR3 DNA sequence: TGTGCCAGCAGTAGACAGGTGTTTTCTCCCAGGCATTTT. Residues: CASSRQVFSPRHF.

This chain uses TRBV19 with TRBJ1-1; D is uncertain. The CDR3 is 14 residues long. The germline CDR1 and CDR2 sequences are LNHDA and SQIVND (reference sequence). Trimming removed 0 bases from V and 1 base from J, with 6 bases in between. DNA of the CDR3: TGTGCCAGTAGTATAGACCCGGGGAACACTGAAGCTTTCTTT. Protein sequence: CASSIDPGNTEAFF.

This chain uses TRBV28 with TRBJ1-1, with a tentative D call TRBD1 (6 bases). Germline V lookup: CDR1 MDHEN, CDR2 SYDVKM. V was trimmed by 7 bases and J by 0 bases, leaving 15 bases between them. This CDR3 is built from 15 residues. CDR3 protein: CASINQGSMNTEAFF. The CDR3 DNA reads as TGTGCCAGCATCAATCAGGGGTCTATGAACACTGAAGCTTTCTTT.

This clone has only a few counts. The CDR3 sequence: CASSSLGGAYEQYF. In DNA form, the CDR3 reads TGTGCCAGCAGTTCCCTCGGGGGTGCCTACGAGCAGTACTTC. The chain combines TRBV14 with TRBJ2-7; D perhaps matches TRBD2 (6 bases). V gave up 6 bases and J gave up 2 bases, with 14 bases separating them. The CDR3 runs to 14 residues. The germline V gene encodes CDR1 SGHDN and CDR2 FVKESK.

This chain joins TRBV5-1 and TRBJ1-4; 8 nucleotides agree with TRBD1. Germline CDR1 and CDR2: SGHRS and YFSETQ. There are 15 residues in the CDR3. The V gene end was trimmed by 3 bases and the J gene end by 3 bases; junction bases not matched to a gene: 4. CDR3: CASSSQTGANEKLFF. The CDR3 region has the DNA TGCGCCAGCAGCTCCCAGACAGGGGCTAATGAAAAACTGTTTTTT.

V usage is TRBV28 and J usage is TRBJ1-4; the D gene is possibly TRBD1 (5 bases). CDR3 length: 15 residues. Trimming left V 1 base short and J 2 bases short, with 8 bases between. Looked up from germline, CDR1 is MDHEN and CDR2 is SYDVKM. CDR3 residues: CASSLSWGTNEKLFF. CDR3 nucleotides: TGTGCCAGCAGTTTATCATGGGGCACTAATGAAAAACTGTTTTTT.

A word on this clone: The junction differs from germline at one of its ends, possibly a read error. The genes are TRBV29-1 and TRBJ2-1, with 8 bases that match TRBD1. This CDR3 has 13 amino acids. Germline values: CDR1 SQVTM, CDR2 ANQGSEA. The CDR3 bases are TGCAGCGTTGATACAGGGGGTCTGAATGGGCAGTTCTTC. Translation: CSVDTGGLNGQFF.

The V gene is TRBV5-1, the J gene TRBJ1-4; 8 bases are a match to TRBD1. Germline loops: CDR1 SGHRS, CDR2 YFSETQ. This CDR3 contains 15 residues. V trimming: 4 bases; J trimming: 8 bases; junction bases outside the gene matches: 10. The CDR3 nucleotides are TGCGCCAGCAGCGCGAGGACAGGGCTTGGAGAAAAACTGTTTTTT. Residues: CASSARTGLGEKLFF.

This clone has just one count. This rearrangement joins TRBV18 to TRBJ1-5, with D maybe TRBD1 (6 bases). V was clipped by 3 bases and J by 8 bases, with 14 bases between them. The V gene's germline CDR1 is KGHSH and CDR2 LQKENI. The CDR3 contains 14 residues. As DNA, the CDR3 is TGTGCCAGCTCACCGTCGGCAGGGGATGAGCCCCAGCATTTT. This codes for CASSPSAGDEPQHF.

V is TRBV29-1 and J is TRBJ1-1; perhaps TRBD1 as D (6 bases). CDR1 is SQVTM and CDR2 is ANQGSEA in the germline V gene. The CDR3 totals 15 residues. Trimming cost V 4 bases and J 5 bases, with 20 bases left between them. The CDR3 region is CSVVGRGPVVTEAFF. The CDR3 DNA is TGCAGCGTTGTGGGCAGGGGCCCGGTCGTGACTGAAGCTTTCTTT.

This chain uses TRBV29-1 with TRBJ2-5, with 14 bases fitting TRBD2. The CDR3 consists of 16 residues. Germline trimming cut 8 bases from V and 4 bases from J; bases unmatched to any gene: 12. CDR1 and CDR2 (germline): SQVTM, ANQGSEA. CDR3: CSSSETSGGAGETQYF. CDR3 in DNA: TGCAGCTCTTCGGAGACTAGCGGGGGGGCGGGAGAGACCCAGTACTTC.